Presented here are 20 T cell receptor beta chains from one specimen sequenced in a study of T cells in Graves' hyperthyroidism and ophthalmopathy. From RNA transcripts, TCR beta CDR3 regions were amplified. Using the HTBI primer set, a first-round RT-PCR was run on the TCR CDR3. Each CDR3 protein gets one entry after TCRdb re-called the multiplex PCR reads with MiXCR. Of roughly 700,000 distinct CDR3 sequences listed, around 16% are singletons. Input material: blood. Receptors originate from a man in his forties or fifties with Graves' hyperthyroidism.

This chain connects TRBV5-1 to TRBJ2-1; a weak D match, TRBD2 (5 bases). Germline CDR1 and CDR2: SGHRS and YFSETQ. The V gene lost 3 bases and the J gene lost 3 bases, with 10 bases spanning the gap. The CDR3 contains 14 residues. The CDR3 DNA is TGCGCCAGCAGCTCGGTGGCGGGCTACAATGAGCAGTTCTTC. This gives the protein CASSSVAGYNEQFF.

This clonotype showed up many times. This chain links TRBV2 with TRBJ2-1, with D perhaps matching TRBD1 (6 bases). The CDR3 has 15 residues. Trimming stripped 0 bases from V and 7 bases from J, with 13 bases between. CDR1 is SNHLY and CDR2 is FYNNEI in the germline V gene. The DNA for the CDR3 is TGTGCCAGCAGTGAAGCAGGGGGACCTTGGAATGAGCAGTTCTTC. As protein: CASSEAGGPWNEQFF.

The V gene is TRBV6-2 or TRBV6-3, the J gene TRBJ1-6; 7 nucleotides line up with TRBD1. The CDR3 covers 15 residues. The germline V gene has CDR1 MNHEY and CDR2 SVGEGT. Unmatched junction bases numbered 9, after V lost 6 bases and J lost 7 bases. DNA for the CDR3: TGTGCCAGCAGCGCGAGGGGGCGTGAGAATTCACCCCTCCACTTT. Its protein is CASSARGRENSPLHF.

The chain recombines TRBV5-1 with TRBJ2-1; 9 bases are a match to TRBD2. This CDR3 has 15 amino acids. The V gene's germline CDR1 is SGHRS and CDR2 YFSETQ. V shed 5 bases and J 8 bases; nucleotides not matched to a gene: 11. The CDR3 sequence: CASSEGAGGRDEQFF. The CDR3 DNA sequence: TGCGCCAGCAGTGAGGGGGCGGGAGGGCGCGATGAGCAGTTCTTC.

This clonotype has a handful of counts. The chain employs TRBV5-6 and TRBJ2-3; 10 positions match TRBD2. The CDR3 spans 14 residues. V was clipped by 4 bases and J by 2 bases; unmatched bases: 1. CDR1 SGHDT and CDR2 YYEEEE come from the germline V gene. The CDR3 DNA follows: TGTGCCAGCAGCACTAGCGGGGACACAGATACGCAGTATTTT. As protein: CASSTSGDTDTQYF.

The chain is built from TRBV6-4 and TRBJ2-7; D is uncertain. Looked up from germline, CDR1 is MRHNA and CDR2 is SNTAGT. The V gene lost 7 bases and the J gene lost 2 bases, with 24 bases spanning the gap. CDR3 length: 17 amino acids. The CDR3 bases are TGTGCCAGCAACTTACGCTCCGGGCCCCCGACACCCTACGAGCAGTACTTC. Translation: CASNLRSGPPTPYEQYF.

This clonotype showed up many times. The chain carries TRBV27 and TRBJ2-1, with 8 bases that match TRBD2. The V gene's germline CDR1 is MNHEY and CDR2 SMNVEV (reference sequence). Trimming cost V 5 bases and J 6 bases; bases outside gene matches: 6. This CDR3 has 14 residues. The CDR3 DNA is TGTGCCAGCAGTGCTCCGGGACTAGGCAATGAGCAGTTCTTC. Translating it yields CASSAPGLGNEQFF.

There are many counts of this clonotype. V usage is TRBV12-3 or TRBV12-4 and J usage is TRBJ1-2, with TRBD1 identical over 7 bases. V shed 5 bases and J 5 bases; nucleotides not matched to a gene: 5. This CDR3 region has 13 residues. CDR3 DNA sequence: TGTGCCAGCAGTCCGGGACAGCTATATGGCTACACCTTC. This sequence encodes CASSPGQLYGYTF.

This clonotype was seen at least ten times. The V call is TRBV9, the J call TRBJ2-5; the D is unclear. V gave up 6 bases and J gave up 0 bases, with 15 bases separating them. The CDR3 extends over 15 amino acids. The germline CDR1 and CDR2 sequences are SGDLS and YYNGEE. The CDR3 sequence: CASTRSRSNQETQYF. The CDR3 DNA follows: TGTGCCAGCACCCGTAGTCGGAGCAACCAAGAGACCCAGTACTTC.

In nucleotides, the CDR3 is TGTGCCAGCACCCTAGGCGGGACTTCCACAGATACGCAGTATTTT. Its protein is CASTLGGTSTDTQYF. The V call is TRBV9, the J call TRBJ2-3; tentatively, D is TRBD2 (6 bases). The CDR3 extends over 15 amino acids. Germline V gene lookup returns CDR1 SGDLS and CDR2 YYNGEE. The germline V and J ends were trimmed by 6 bases and 2 bases, with 16 bases remaining between them. Full variable domain (remainder filled in from reference TRBV9 and TRBJ2-3): DSGVTQTPKHLITATGQRVTLRCSPRSGDLSVYWYQQSLDQGLQFLIQYYNGEERAKGNILERFSAQQFPDLHSELNLSSLELGDSALYFCASTLGGTSTDTQYFGPGTRLTVL.

This clonotype came up many times. The chain employs TRBV28 and TRBJ2-7; 11 bases map to TRBD2. Per germline, CDR1 MDHEN and CDR2 SYDVKM. The CDR3 is made up of 23 amino acids. The V segment lost 4 bases and the J segment 0 bases; nucleotides outside the gene matches: 26. The CDR3 DNA is TGTGCCAGCAGTTCTAGCCCCCACCCTCACATCGTACTAGCGGGAGCTAGCTCCTACGAGCAGTACTTC. Translating it yields CASSSSPHPHIVLAGASSYEQYF.

The rearrangement uses TRBV7-2 and TRBJ1-5; unclear D gene. Germline loops: CDR1 SGHTA, CDR2 FQGNSA. The ends were cut back, 5 bases at V and 7 bases at J, with 21 bases in the middle. This CDR3 spans 16 amino acids. The CDR3 loop is CASSPTGSTPRQPQHF. The CDR3 DNA sequence: TGTGCCAGCAGCCCGACGGGATCGACACCAAGGCAGCCCCAGCATTTT.

Many counts were recorded for this clonotype. The V call is TRBV10-1, the J call TRBJ2-7, with TRBD1 identical over 7 bases. V shed 3 bases and J 2 bases; nucleotides not matched to a gene: 4. CDR3 length: 14 amino acids. Germline V CDR1 and CDR2: WNHNN, SYGVQD (reference sequence). The CDR3 nucleotides read TGCGCCAGCAGTGAAGGGACAGCAACCTACGAGCAGTACTTC. Amino acid sequence: CASSEGTATYEQYF.

This clonotype was detected ten times or more. The chain carries TRBV28 and TRBJ2-5; 12 bases agree with TRBD2. V lost 6 bases, J lost 5 bases, and 1 base stayed unmatched. This CDR3 region has 13 residues. CDR1 and CDR2 (germline): MDHEN, SYDVKM. This CDR3 reads CASRLAGGETQYF. CDR3 in DNA: TGTGCCAGCAGGCTAGCGGGAGGGGAGACCCAGTACTTC. Full variable domain (outside the CDR3, taken from reference TRBV28 and TRBJ2-5): DVKVTQSSRYLVKRTGEKVFLECVQDMDHENMFWYRQDPGLGLRLIYFSYDVKMKEKGDIPEGYSVSREKKERFSLILESASTNQTSMYLCASRLAGGETQYFGPGTRLLVL.

The CDR3 region is CASSHRAGETQYF. For the CDR3, the DNA is TGCGCCAGCAGCCATAGAGCCGGGGAGACCCAGTACTTC. This sequence joins TRBV10-1 and TRBJ2-5; no definite D call. V lost 6 bases and J lost 5, with 13 bases in between. This CDR3 comprises 13 residues. Germline CDR1 WNHNN, CDR2 SYGVQD (reference sequence).

This clonotype was counted at least ten times. The genes are TRBV28 and TRBJ2-3, with D perhaps TRBD1 or TRBD2 (5 bases each). The CDR3 length is 17 residues. The V end was cut by 5 bases, the J end by 2 bases, with 20 bases between. Germline loops: CDR1 MDHEN, CDR2 SYDVKM. CDR3 DNA sequence: TGTGCCAGCAGTCCCTTTGGCGAGGTCGGGGCCACAGATACGCAGTATTTT. Its protein is CASSPFGEVGATDTQYF.

This clonotype was observed a handful of times. The rearrangement joins TRBV18 to TRBJ2-7; TRBD2 matches at 11 bases. Germline CDR1 KGHSH, CDR2 LQKENI. The length of the CDR3 is 16 residues. The V gene end was trimmed by 3 bases and the J gene end by 6 bases; junction bases not matched to a gene: 10. The chain's CDR3 is CASSPGRTSGPVEQYF. CDR3 in DNA: TGTGCCAGCTCACCCGGTAGGACTAGCGGGCCGGTCGAGCAGTACTTC.

The chain is built from TRBV5-1 and TRBJ1-1; D gene uncertain. The germline V gene encodes CDR1 SGHRS and CDR2 YFSETQ. V was pared by 2 bases and J by 1 base, with 15 bases between. This CDR3 has 16 amino acids. The CDR3 bases are TGCGCCAGCAGCTTCTATTCGACCGTAGAGAACACTGAAGCTTTCTTT. It yields the protein CASSFYSTVENTEAFF.

This clonotype has just one count. A much more abundant neighbour one base away suggests this may be a read error. V gene TRBV7-2 combines with J gene TRBJ1-6; D is unclear. The CDR3 loop spans 13 amino acids. Germline CDR1 SGHTA, CDR2 FQGNSA. The CDR3 DNA sequence: TGTGTCAGCAGCTCCCGTTCAGCTTCGCCCCTCCACTTT. Its protein product is CVSSSRSASPLHF.

Details on this clonotype: This sequence may be a read error, since a much larger clone differs from it by one base. The V call is TRBV28, the J call TRBJ2-5; D is perhaps TRBD1 (6 bases). Germline lookup yields CDR1 MDHEN and CDR2 SYDVKM. V gave up 5 bases and J gave up 2 bases, with 12 bases separating them. There are 14 residues in the CDR3. The CDR3 loop reads CASSRDKGQETQYF. CDR3 in DNA: TGTGCCAGCAGTCGGGACAAGGGGCAAGAGACCCAGTACTTC.